A selection of T cell receptor beta chains follows, all from one sample in a study of blood T cell repertoires in COVID-19. Sequencing was performed with immunoSEQ multiplex PCR; in TCRdb, only in-frame clones are kept and a portion is missing. The sample contains 250,000 to 350,000 clones, about 81% of which appear only once. Sequencing was performed on peripheral blood. The receptor source for this set is a human donor with COVID-19, enrolled during active disease. The donor label of this sample is uncertain. Both conserved end residues are part of each CDR3. D genes are given only for firm matches. Expanded clones get a size class; other rows say once, few or many, or leave the size out.

V gene	clone size	D gene	J gene	CDR3 DNA	CDR3 protein
TRBV19	few	NA	TRBJ2-1	TGTGCCACCGGGCGGGGCCGTGAGCAGTTCTTC	CATGRGREQFF
TRBV30	NA	NA	TRBJ1-2	TGTGCCTGGAGTGGGACAAACTATGGCTACACCTTC	CAWSGTNYGYTF
TRBV19	NA	NA	TRBJ2-3	TGTGCCAGTAGTTCCACGGGAGATACGCAGTATTTT	CASSSTGDTQYF
TRBV29-1	once	TRBD1	TRBJ2-2	TGCAGCGTTTGGACAGGATCGAACACCGGGGAGCTGTTTTTT	CSVWTGSNTGELFF
TRBV6-2/TRBV6-3	NA	NA	TRBJ1-1	TGTGCCAGCAGTGGGTGGGGCTCCTTGAACACTGAAGCTTTCTTT	CASSGWGSLNTEAFF
TRBV11-3	NA	NA	TRBJ1-1	TGTGCCAGCAGCTTAGTAGGAGAAACTGAAGCTTTCTTT	CASSLVGETEAFF
TRBV11-1	NA	TRBD2	TRBJ2-1	TGTGCCAGCAGCTTAGGTAGCGGGACCTACAATGAGCAGTTCTTC	CASSLGSGTYNEQFF
TRBV27	NA	TRBD2	TRBJ2-1	TGTGCCAGCAGTCCAGGGACTAGCGGGGCGTACAATGAGCAGTTCTTC	CASSPGTSGAYNEQFF
TRBV13	NA	NA	TRBJ1-2	TGTGCCAGCAGCTTAGAGCTCACTTACACCTTC	CASSLELTYTF
TRBV28	NA	NA	TRBJ2-1	TGTGCCAGCAGTAGGTCCGGGACTTTCGATGAGCAGTTCTTC	CASSRSGTFDEQFF
TRBV5-4	few	NA	TRBJ1-5	TGTGCCAGCAGCTTTGGCGGTAGATTGGGGGGTCAGCCCCAGCATTTT	CASSFGGRLGGQPQHF
TRBV3-1/TRBV3-2	NA	TRBD1	TRBJ1-2	TGTGCCAGCAGCAAGACGGACAGGGGTGGCTACACCTTC	CASSKTDRGGYTF
TRBV5-1	NA	NA	TRBJ2-1	TGCGCCAGCAGCTTGGGTGGCGGCGATGAGCAGTTCTTC	CASSLGGGDEQFF
TRBV14	NA	NA	TRBJ2-1	TGTGCCAGCAGCCAGGGAGGGCAGGGGGCTCACAATGAGCAGTTCTTC	CASSQGGQGAHNEQFF
TRBV3-1/TRBV3-2	NA	TRBD1	TRBJ1-4	TGTGCCAGCAGCCAAGACTACGGACAGGGGTCTACGACTAATGAAAAACTGTTTTTT	CASSQDYGQGSTTNEKLFF
TRBV25-1	NA	NA	TRBJ1-6	TGTGCCAGCAGGGGGGACGGGGGGGATTCACCCCTCCACTTT	CASRGDGGDSPLHF
TRBV9	NA	TRBD1	TRBJ1-4	TGTGCCAGCAGCCCCGGGACAGGGGAATGGGGTGAAAAACTGTTTTTT	CASSPGTGEWGEKLFF
TRBV9	NA	TRBD2	TRBJ2-7	TGTGCCAGCAGCGTATCCCCCCTGACTAGCGGGAGTTACGAGCAGTACTTC	CASSVSPLTSGSYEQYF
TRBV5-1	NA	NA	TRBJ1-4	TGCGCCAGCAGCTTGGAGCAGGGAGGAACTAATGAAAAACTGTTTTTT	CASSLEQGGTNEKLFF
TRBV19	many	TRBD2	TRBJ2-1	TGTGCCAGTAGTTTCTGGGGACTAGCGGGAACAAATGAGCAGTTCTTC	CASSFWGLAGTNEQFF
TRBV18	NA	NA	TRBJ2-3	TGTGCCAGCTCACCGCTGTCGGAGGGTGGCACAGATACGCAGTATTTT	CASSPLSEGGTDTQYF
TRBV7-8	NA	TRBD1	TRBJ1-3	TGTGCCAGCAGCCCGAGCGGGACAGGGGGCTCTGGAAACACCATATATTTT	CASSPSGTGGSGNTIYF
TRBV5-8	NA	TRBD2	TRBJ2-2	TGTGCCAGCAGCTTTCCAACTAGCGGGACTAACACCGGGGAGCTGTTTTTT	CASSFPTSGTNTGELFF
TRBV27	NA	TRBD1	TRBJ2-2	TGTGCCAGCAGAACCGGGACAGTCACCGGGGAGCTGTTTTTT	CASRTGTVTGELFF
TRBV6-5	NA	NA	TRBJ1-5	TGTGCCAGCGGGCGGGCCTTCGATCAGCCCCAGCATTTT	CASGRAFDQPQHF
TRBV14	NA	NA	TRBJ1-3	TGTGCCAGCAGCCAAGATACGAGGTTCTCTGGAAACACCATATATTTT	CASSQDTRFSGNTIYF
TRBV10-3	NA	NA	TRBJ1-1	TGTGCCATCAGTCCAAACCCCGGGGAGGCCATGAACACTGAAGCTTTCTTT	CAISPNPGEAMNTEAFF
TRBV5-1	NA	TRBD1	TRBJ1-4	TGCGCCAGCAGCCCGGGACAGGGGCGAGAAAAACTGTTTTTT	CASSPGQGREKLFF
TRBV11-1	NA	TRBD2	TRBJ2-1	TGTGCCAGCAGCTTAGGGGGCGGGAGTATCGATGAGCAGTTCTTC	CASSLGGGSIDEQFF